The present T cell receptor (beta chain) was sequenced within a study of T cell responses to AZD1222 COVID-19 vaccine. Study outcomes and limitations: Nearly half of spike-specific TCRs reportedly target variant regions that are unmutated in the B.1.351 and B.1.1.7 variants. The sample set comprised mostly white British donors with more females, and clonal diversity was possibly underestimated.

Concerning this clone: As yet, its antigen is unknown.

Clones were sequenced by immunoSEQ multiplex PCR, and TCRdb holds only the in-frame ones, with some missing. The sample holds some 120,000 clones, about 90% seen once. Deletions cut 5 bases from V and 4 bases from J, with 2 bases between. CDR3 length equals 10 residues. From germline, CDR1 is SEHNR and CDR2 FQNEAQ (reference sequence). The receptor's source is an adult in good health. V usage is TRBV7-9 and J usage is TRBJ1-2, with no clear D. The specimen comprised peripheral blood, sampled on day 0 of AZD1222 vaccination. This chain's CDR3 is CASSPYGYTF. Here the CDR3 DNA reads TGTGCCAGCAGCCCCTATGGCTACACCTTC.